A single sample is the source of the 19 T cell receptor beta chains below, sequenced in a study of T cell responses to AZD1222 COVID-19 vaccine. The table came from immunoSEQ multiplex PCR; TCRdb's copy has only in-frame clones and leaves some out. The sample yields 120,000 or so clones, around nine tenths seen once. The sequencing here drew on peripheral blood, taken 28 days after the second AZD1222 dose. These receptors were taken from an adult who received the AZD1222 COVID-19 vaccine.

The chain joins TRBV13 to TRBJ1-2, with a possible D match to TRBD1 (5 bases). The V gene lost 6 bases and the J gene lost 4 bases, with 9 bases spanning the gap. The germline gives CDR1 PRHDT, CDR2 FYEKMQ (reference sequence). The CDR3 sequence is 12 residues long. For the CDR3, the DNA is TGTGCCAGCAGTGAGGGGCTCTATGGCTACACCTTC. Amino acid sequence: CASSEGLYGYTF.

This clone was observed a single time. The V and J genes are TRBV7-9 and TRBJ2-7; D may be TRBD1 (5 bases). CDR1 is SEHNR, CDR2 FQNEAQ, per germline (reference sequence). With 5 bases removed from V and 6 bases from J, the gap between germline ends came to 11 bases. The CDR3 spans 12 residues. The CDR3 here is CASSRRVAEQYF. CDR3 DNA sequence: TGTGCCAGCAGCCGCAGGGTTGCCGAGCAGTACTTC.

The genes are TRBV19 and TRBJ1-4; 12 bases align to TRBD1. Germline-derived CDR1 and CDR2 are LNHDA and SQIVND (reference sequence). The CDR3 has 15 amino acids. With V trimmed by 9 bases and J by 7 bases, 9 bases remained unmatched. The CDR3 DNA reads as TGTGCCAGCCGGGACAGGGGGCTTCGGGGTGAAAAACTGTTTTTT. The encoded protein is CASRDRGLRGEKLFF.

This chain connects TRBV29-1 to TRBJ2-4; D is possibly TRBD1 or TRBD2 (5 bases each). The V gene lost 3 bases and the J gene lost 7 bases, with 7 bases spanning the gap. CDR3 length equals 11 residues. From germline, CDR1 is SQVTM and CDR2 ANQGSEA. The CDR3 DNA sequence: TGCAGCGTTGACAGGGAGAACATTCAGTACTTC. Translating it yields CSVDRENIQYF.

The chain couples TRBV4-1 to TRBJ1-2, with D hard to call. CDR1 and CDR2 (germline): MGHRA, YSYEKL. V lost 0 bases, J lost 4 bases, and 12 bases lay in between. The CDR3 has 15 amino acids. The CDR3 reads CASSQDTGTGYGYTF. CDR3 DNA sequence: TGCGCCAGCAGCCAAGATACCGGTACGGGCTATGGCTACACCTTC.

The chain joins TRBV29-1 to TRBJ1-5; 7 bases match TRBD1. The CDR3 consists of 13 residues. Germline V gene sequence: CDR1 SQVTM, CDR2 ANQGSEA. J was trimmed by 3 bases and V by 7 bases; bases with no gene match: 6. CDR3 sequence (DNA): TGCAGCGCCCGACAGGGTCCCAATCAGCCCCAGCATTTT. It yields the protein CSARQGPNQPQHF. Together with reference TRBV29-1 and TRBJ1-5, the CDR3 gives the full variable domain: SAVISQKPSRDICQRGTSLTIQCQVDSQVTMMFWYRQQPGQSLTLIATANQGSEATYESGFVIDKFPISRPNLTFSTLTVSNMSPEDSSIYLCSARQGPNQPQHFGDGTRLSIL.

This clone has a single count. This chain joins TRBV11-3 and TRBJ2-2; 9 nucleotides agree with TRBD1. The CDR3 is 14 residues long. Germline V gene sequence: CDR1 SGHNT, CDR2 YENEEA. V gave up 4 bases and J gave up 6 bases; unmatched junction bases: 3. CDR3 sequence reads: CASSSQGASGELFF. The CDR3 DNA reads TGTGCCAGCAGCTCACAGGGGGCCTCCGGGGAGCTGTTTTTT.

J is TRBJ1-1 and V is TRBV6-5; TRBD1 is a possible D gene (6 bases). Germline V gene sequence: CDR1 MNHEY, CDR2 SVGAGI. The CDR3 runs to 13 residues. V was trimmed by 2 bases and J by 8 bases, leaving 12 bases between them. The CDR3 sequence: CASSYGSGGEAFF. The DNA of the CDR3 is TGTGCCAGCAGTTACGGTTCGGGGGGCGAAGCTTTCTTT.

This clone is a singleton in its sample. The chain uses TRBV19 and TRBJ2-2, with D perhaps given as TRBD1 or TRBD2 (5 bases each). Germline V gene sequence: CDR1 LNHDA, CDR2 SQIVND (reference sequence). CDR3 size: 16 residues. The V gene lost 6 bases and the J gene lost 2 bases, with 16 bases spanning the gap. CDR3 DNA: TGTGCCAGTAGGCCTCCGACCGGGGCAAACACCGGGGAGCTGTTTTTT. This encodes CASRPPTGANTGELFF.

V and J are TRBV7-9 and TRBJ2-5, with D possibly TRBD1 on 5 matching bases. V was shortened by 5 bases and J by 5 bases, with 15 bases between the two germline ends. Germline V gives CDR1 SEHNR, CDR2 FQNEAQ (reference sequence). The CDR3 is 14 amino acids. DNA for the CDR3: TGTGCCAGCAGCCGCGACAGCCCCCGGGAGACCCAGTACTTC. As protein: CASSRDSPRETQYF.

V and J are TRBV7-8 and TRBJ2-7; D is unresolved. V was shortened by 8 bases and J by 1 base, with 18 bases between the two germline ends. This CDR3 has 15 residues. Looked up from germline, CDR1 is SGHVS and CDR2 is FQNEAQ. DNA of the CDR3: TGTGCCAGCGTCTTCAGGCCTCTGGTATCCTACGAGCAGTACTTC. It yields the protein CASVFRPLVSYEQYF. The complete variable domain, with remaining parts taken from reference TRBV7-8 and TRBJ2-7, reads GAGVSQSPRYKVAKRGQDVALRCDPISGHVSLFWYQQALGQGPEFLTYFQNEAQLDKSGLPSDRFFAERPEGSVSTLKIQRTQQEDSAVYLCASVFRPLVSYEQYFGPGTRLTVT.

This chain joins TRBV28 and TRBJ1-2; TRBD1 aligns across 8 bases. J gave up 1 base and V 2 bases, and 3 bases lay outside the gene matches. The CDR3 contains 15 residues. Germline loops: CDR1 MDHEN, CDR2 SYDVKM. The CDR3 region is CASSLQGAINYGYTF. The CDR3 DNA is TGTGCCAGCAGTTTACAGGGGGCGATTAACTATGGCTACACCTTC.

This chain links TRBV4-2 with TRBJ1-3; D remains ambiguous. The CDR3 totals 17 residues. Germline V gene data show CDR1 as LGHNA and CDR2 as YNFKEQ. V lost 0 bases and J lost 4, with 16 bases in between. The CDR3, as DNA: TGTGCCAGCAGCCAAGAGGGATGGGATTCGGAGGGAAACACCATATATTTT. It encodes CASSQEGWDSEGNTIYF.

DNA for the CDR3: TGTGCCAGGGAGGCAGCCTTTCGGGGCACTGAAGCTTTCTTT. This codes for CAREAAFRGTEAFF. The rearrangement uses TRBV21-1 and TRBJ1-1. TRBV21-1 is noted as a pseudogene. The CDR3 length is 14 residues.

By share, this clone counts as medium-sized. The chain employs TRBV28 and TRBJ2-3; 7 positions match TRBD2. Per the germline V gene, CDR1 is MDHEN and CDR2 is SYDVKM. CDR3 length equals 16 residues. J gave up 2 bases and V 3 bases, and 8 bases lay outside the gene matches. The CDR3 loop reads CASSLGTIKPTDTQYF. As DNA, the CDR3 is TGTGCCAGCAGTTTGGGGACTATCAAACCCACAGATACGCAGTATTTT.

The chain links TRBV29-1 to TRBJ1-2; 7 bases align to TRBD1. The CDR3 loop spans 12 amino acids. The germline V gene encodes CDR1 SQVTM and CDR2 ANQGSEA. V was pared by 5 bases and J by 2 bases, with 2 bases of the junction left unmatched. The CDR3 region is CSVSTGNYGYTF. CDR3 DNA: TGCAGCGTTTCGACAGGGAACTATGGCTACACCTTC.

The J gene is TRBJ1-2, the V gene TRBV4-2, with D possibly matching TRBD1 (6 bases). The CDR3 consists of 15 residues. Germline assignment: CDR1 LGHNA and CDR2 YNFKEQ. Trimming shortened V by 0 bases and J by 4 bases, and 12 bases separated the two germline ends. The DNA for the CDR3 is TGTGCCAGCAGCCAAGACCGACAGGCGGCCTATGGCTACACCTTC. Protein: CASSQDRQAAYGYTF.

The V gene is TRBV18, the J gene TRBJ2-1; 9 nucleotides match TRBD2. V shed 2 bases and J 3 bases; nucleotides not matched to a gene: 8. Germline CDR1 is KGHSH and CDR2 is LQKENI. The CDR3 runs to 17 residues. CDR3: CASSPGSGGLLYNEQFF. The CDR3 DNA reads TGTGCCAGCTCACCAGGTAGCGGGGGTTTACTCTACAATGAGCAGTTCTTC.

This clone has only a few counts. The rearrangement links TRBV7-8 to TRBJ1-6, with a weak D call TRBD1 (5 bases). This CDR3 region has 15 residues. Deletions cut 5 bases from V and 6 bases from J, with 14 bases between. Germline V gene sequence: CDR1 SGHVS, CDR2 FQNEAQ. The CDR3 reads CASSLSGTTNSPLHF. The CDR3 DNA follows: TGTGCCAGCAGCCTTTCCGGGACTACTAATTCACCCCTCCACTTT.